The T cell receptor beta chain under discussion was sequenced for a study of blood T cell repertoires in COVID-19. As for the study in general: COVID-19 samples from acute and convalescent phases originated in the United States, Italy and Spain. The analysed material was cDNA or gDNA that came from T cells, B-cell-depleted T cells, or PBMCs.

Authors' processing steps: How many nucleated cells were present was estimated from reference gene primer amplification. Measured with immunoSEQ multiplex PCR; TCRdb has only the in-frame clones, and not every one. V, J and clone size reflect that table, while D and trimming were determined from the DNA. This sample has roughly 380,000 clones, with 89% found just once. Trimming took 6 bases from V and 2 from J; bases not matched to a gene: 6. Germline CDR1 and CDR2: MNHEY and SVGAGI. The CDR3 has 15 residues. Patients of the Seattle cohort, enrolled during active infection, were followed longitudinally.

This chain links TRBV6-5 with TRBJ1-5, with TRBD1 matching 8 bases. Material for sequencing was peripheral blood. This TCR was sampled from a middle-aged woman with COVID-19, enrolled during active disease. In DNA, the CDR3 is TGTGCCAGCAGAAAGGACAGGGTTGGCAATCAGCCCCAGCATTTT. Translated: CASRKDRVGNQPQHF.